The rows below give T cell receptor beta chains drawn from one sample of a study of cytomegalovirus exposure and HLA in healthy donors. TCRdb's table, derived via immunoSEQ multiplex PCR, lists solely in-frame clones and lacks some. Among 90,000 to 150,000 clones listed, about three fifths were seen once. The sequenced material came from PBMCs. All receptors derive from a middle-aged man in good health and CMV-seropositive. Both conserved end residues are part of each CDR3. A D gene is named only where the DNA matches it firmly. The size entry is marked missing in some rows and otherwise reads once, few, many or a size class.

>NA|TRBJ1-6|TRBD1|TRBV19
TGTGCCAGTGGGGACAGGGCCCACTATAATTCACCCCTCCACTTT
CASGDRAHYNSPLHF
>NA|TRBJ1-1|NA|TRBV21-1
TGTGCCAGCAGCAGGAGGGGCCAGGACTGTAAAGCTTTCTTT
CASSRRGQDCKAFF
>NA|TRBJ1-3|NA|TRBV7-2
TGTGCCAGCAGCTTAGCGGCAGGAAACACCATATATTTT
CASSLAAGNTIYF
>NA|TRBJ2-5|TRBD2|TRBV6-1
TGTGCCAGCAGCCATACCGGGACTAGCAGGGAGACCCAGTACTTC
CASSHTGTSRETQYF
>few|TRBJ1-5|NA|TRBV5-1
TGCGCCAGCAGCTTGGAACCAGTTGGCCAGCCCCAGCATTTT
CASSLEPVGQPQHF
>NA|TRBJ2-2|TRBD1|TRBV30
TGTGCCTGGAGGGGGACAGGAACCGGGGAGCTGTTTTTT
CAWRGTGTGELFF
>NA|TRBJ1-5|NA|TRBV9
TGTGCCAGCAGCGTAGACCCGGGAGGGAATCAGCCCCAGCATTTT
CASSVDPGGNQPQHF
>few|TRBJ2-3|TRBD2|TRBV5-4
TGTGCCAGCAGACTAACTAGCGGGCAGACGGATACGCAGTATTTT
CASRLTSGQTDTQYF
>NA|TRBJ2-1|TRBD1|TRBV10-1
TGCGCCAGCAGTGACGGGACAGGGGGCTACAATGAGCAGTTCTTC
CASSDGTGGYNEQFF
>few|TRBJ1-5|TRBD1|TRBV11-2
TGTGCCAGCAGCTTAGATCCGGCAGGGGGACAGCCCCAGCATTTT
CASSLDPAGGQPQHF
>few|TRBJ2-2|TRBD2|TRBV7-9
TGTGCCAGCCTCGGGGGGACCAACACCGGGGAGCTGTTTTTT
CASLGGTNTGELFF
>NA|TRBJ1-2|NA|TRBV6-5
TGTGCCAGCAACACGGAGCAGTCCCTAGGCGGCTACACCTTC
CASNTEQSLGGYTF
>once|TRBJ1-1|TRBD1|TRBV10-3
TGTGCCATCAGTACACAGGGGGCGAGGACTGAAGCTTTCTTT
CAISTQGARTEAFF
>NA|TRBJ2-5|TRBD2|TRBV7-8
TGTGCCAGCAGCTTCGATCTAGCGGGGGGGCTAGAGACCCAGTACTTC
CASSFDLAGGLETQYF
>NA|TRBJ1-1|NA|TRBV5-1
TGCGCCAGCAGCTCAAATCAGGGGTGGAACACTGAAGCTTTCTTT
CASSSNQGWNTEAFF
>NA|TRBJ2-7|NA|TRBV2
TGTGCCATTGAGGATCGCGACGAGCAGTACTTC
CAIEDRDEQYF
>NA|TRBJ2-3|NA|TRBV10-3
TGTGCCATCAGAGAAGGAGTCGGAACAGATACGCAGTATTTT
CAIREGVGTDTQYF
>NA|TRBJ1-1|TRBD1|TRBV7-3
TGTGCCAGCAGCCCGGGACAGGGAGGTGAAGCTTTCTTT
CASSPGQGGEAFF
>NA|TRBJ1-2|TRBD1|TRBV5-5
TGTGCCAGCAGCTTGAGGACAGGGCTGAACTATGGCTACACCTTC
CASSLRTGLNYGYTF
>few|TRBJ2-1|NA|TRBV10-3
TGTGCCATCAGTGGGCCCGGGGTATCCTACAATGAGCAGTTCTTC
CAISGPGVSYNEQFF
>NA|TRBJ1-2|TRBD1|TRBV6-1
TGTGCCAGCAGTGAGGAGGCGACAGGGGGCTTC
CASSEEATGGF
>NA|TRBJ2-7|TRBD1|TRBV4-1
TGCGCCAGCAGCCAAGCAGGGGGCGCCTACGAGCAGTACTTC
CASSQAGGAYEQYF
>NA|TRBJ1-5|NA|TRBV6-1
TGTGCCAGCAGTGTTGGAGGGGGCAATCAGCCCCAGCATTTT
CASSVGGGNQPQHF
>NA|TRBJ2-2|NA|TRBV6-6
TGTGCCAGCGAGGCGGGCGAGAACACCGGGGAGCTGTTTTTT
CASEAGENTGELFF
>NA|TRBJ2-1|TRBD2|TRBV5-8
TGTGCCAGCAGCTTGGGACTAGCGGCCTACGACAATGAGCAGTTCTTC
CASSLGLAAYDNEQFF
>NA|TRBJ2-5|TRBD2|TRBV7-3
TGTGCCAGCAGCGCACTAGCGGGGGGTCGCGTGGAGACCCAGTACTTC
CASSALAGGRVETQYF